This T cell receptor beta chain was documented in a study of CD8 T cells in Susac syndrome. The multiple sclerosis controls, all treatment-naive patients, had relapsing-remitting disease that was stable or active. The CDR3 totals 12 residues. V lost 6 bases and J lost 9, with 13 bases in between. Germline loops: CDR1 MNHNY, CDR2 SVGAGI (reference sequence). Random hexamers were used to reverse transcribe an amount of roughly 0.45 to 1 ug RNA. From the immunoSEQ multiplex PCR reads, TCRdb called clonotypes with MiXCR, one entry per CDR3 protein. The table lists about 200,000 distinct CDR3 sequences, about 95% of them singletons, with around 0.085% in the top ten.

The sequenced material came from CD4+ T cells from PBMCs. The rearrangement uses TRBV6-6 and TRBJ2-3; tentative D call: TRBD1 (6 bases). The TCR sequence derives from a human donor with multiple sclerosis. The CDR3 DNA reads as TGTGCCAGCAGCCGACAGGAGACGACGCAGTATTTT. Encoded protein: CASSRQETTQYF.